This TCR beta chain is drawn from a study of T-cell reconstitution after alpha-beta-depleted transplantation in children. Unique molecular identifiers were incorporated when the TCRbeta library was constructed. TCRdb itself ran the PCR reads through MiXCR, one entry per CDR3 protein. The table shows 300,000 to 400,000 distinct CDR3 sequences, with 15% to 20% occurring only once. This CDR3 region has 16 residues. Germline V gives CDR1 DFQATT, CDR2 SNEGSKA (reference sequence). With V trimmed by 3 bases and J by 3 bases, 8 bases remained unmatched. This receptor was taken from a male patient aged 2-15 years who had a stem cell transplant for acute lymphoblastic leukemia, so the T cells may come from the graft donor. This specimen was PBMCs, mostly from graft donor cells, taken 360 days after TCRalphabeta/CD19-depleted stem cell transplant. The chain combines TRBV20-1 with TRBJ2-3, with 11 bases aligning to TRBD2. The CDR3 loop reads CSARRRLAGITDTQYF. CDR3 nucleotide sequence: TGCAGTGCTAGGAGGAGACTAGCGGGAATTACAGATACGCAGTATTTT.